Below are 26 T cell receptor beta chains sequenced from a single sample in a study of OX40 agonist ivuxolimab in advanced cancers. Assay used: immunoSEQ multiplex PCR; TCRdb lists only in-frame clones, some missing. The table has about 44,000 clones, about four fifths seen once. Sample: CD4+ or CD8+ T cells sorted from blood, taken in a trial of the OX40 agonist ivuxolimab. These receptors all come from an adult with an advanced solid tumor such as melanoma, head and neck, liver or kidney cancer.

The chain employs TRBV14 and TRBJ1-5; D gene unclear. Per the germline V gene, CDR1 is SGHDN and CDR2 is FVKESK. This CDR3 is 14 amino acids long. V gave up 1 base and J gave up 6 bases, with 10 bases separating them. The DNA of the CDR3 is TGTGCCAGCAGCCAAGCGGGGAACAGTCAGCCCCAGCATTTT. It translates to CASSQAGNSQPQHF.

The CDR3 nucleotides read TGTGCCAGCAGCTTGGGTCGAGAGACCCAGTACTTC. The encoded protein is CASSLGRETQYF. The chain couples TRBV11-3 to TRBJ2-5; D ambiguous. The CDR3 consists of 12 residues. Between the trimmed V and J ends, which lost 3 bases and 4 bases, there was a span of 6 bases. Per the germline V gene, CDR1 is SGHNT and CDR2 is YENEEA.

The V and J genes are TRBV6-6 and TRBJ2-7, with D possibly matching TRBD1 (6 bases). The CDR3 runs to 14 residues. V was clipped by 2 bases and J by 6 bases, with 14 bases between them. Germline V gene data show CDR1 as MNHNY and CDR2 as SVGAGI (reference sequence). The CDR3 here is CASSYGTGKVEQYF. The CDR3 region has the DNA TGTGCCAGCAGTTACGGTACAGGGAAGGTCGAGCAGTACTTC.

The chain employs TRBV4-2 and TRBJ1-2; TRBD1 aligns across 10 bases. Germline values: CDR1 LGHNA, CDR2 YNFKEQ. J was trimmed by 2 bases and V by 1 base; bases with no gene match: 10. This CDR3 has 18 amino acids. CDR3 residues: CASSQVPRQGATNYGYTF. DNA for the CDR3: TGTGCCAGCAGCCAAGTCCCGAGACAGGGGGCGACGAACTATGGCTACACCTTC.

The rearrangement uses TRBV2 and TRBJ2-2, with a weak D call TRBD1 (5 bases). V shed 4 bases and J shed 7 bases, with 16 bases lying between them. The CDR3 has 15 amino acids. Germline V gives CDR1 SNHLY, CDR2 FYNNEI. In DNA, the CDR3 is TGTGCCAGCAGTGGCGCGTTTCAGGGTATCGGGGAGCTGTTTTTT. Amino acids: CASSGAFQGIGELFF.

This clone was seen a few times. The chain uses TRBV19 and TRBJ2-7; D perhaps matches TRBD1 (6 bases). The CDR3 runs 14 residues. Looked up from germline, CDR1 is LNHDA and CDR2 is SQIVND (reference sequence). V lost 5 bases and J lost 2, with 13 bases in between. The CDR3 DNA reads as TGTGCCAGTAGTGCCCGGGACACCACCTACGAGCAGTACTTC. It is translated as CASSARDTTYEQYF.

This rearrangement joins TRBV9 to TRBJ2-1, with TRBD2 matching 9 bases. V trimming: 2 bases; J trimming: 7 bases; junction bases outside the gene matches: 7. Germline assignment: CDR1 SGDLS and CDR2 YYNGEE. This CDR3 has 15 residues. This CDR3 is CASSVRTSEGNEQFF. The CDR3 DNA is TGTGCCAGCAGCGTGCGGACTAGCGAGGGGAATGAGCAGTTCTTC.

On this clone: The same CDR3 also results from other DNA sequences found in this sample. The chain combines TRBV18 with TRBJ1-4; D gene uncertain. The CDR3 spans 11 residues. Germline V gene data show CDR1 as KGHSH and CDR2 as LQKENI. V lost 6 bases, J lost 7 bases, and 6 bases lay in between. The CDR3, as DNA: TGTGCCAGCTCCCTAGGTGAAAAACTGTTTTTT. Its translation: CASSLGEKLFF.

This clone has just one count. The chain recombines TRBV2 with TRBJ2-2, with D maybe TRBD1 (5 bases). The V gene's germline CDR1 is SNHLY and CDR2 FYNNEI. V lost 6 bases and J lost 0, with 11 bases in between. The CDR3 runs 15 residues. In DNA form, the CDR3 reads TGTGCCAGCAGGACCGACAGCACGAACACCGGGGAGCTGTTTTTT. This encodes CASRTDSTNTGELFF.

The J gene is TRBJ1-1, the V gene TRBV6-6, with D perhaps TRBD1 (5 bases). Germline V gene sequence: CDR1 MNHNY, CDR2 SVGAGI (reference sequence). The V end was cut by 6 bases, the J end by 0 bases, with 17 bases between. The CDR3 extends over 16 amino acids. CDR3 bases: TGTGCCAGCAGAACGGGGACTACGGGACTGAACACTGAAGCTTTCTTT. Translating gives CASRTGTTGLNTEAFF.

This clone was counted a single time. The J gene is TRBJ2-2, the V gene TRBV5-1; D gene unclear. The germline V gene encodes CDR1 SGHRS and CDR2 YFSETQ. The CDR3 spans 15 residues. The germline V and J ends were trimmed by 6 bases and 3 bases, with 15 bases remaining between them. The CDR3 sequence: CASKADPSDTGELFF. The CDR3 coding sequence is TGCGCCAGCAAAGCCGACCCGAGTGACACCGGGGAGCTGTTTTTT.

The chain carries TRBV29-1 and TRBJ2-7, with 14 bases identical to TRBD2. CDR1 and CDR2 from the germline V gene are SQVTM and ANQGSEA. V was pared by 7 bases and J by 6 bases, with 5 bases of the junction left unmatched. This CDR3 is 13 amino acids long. The CDR3 loop is CSAGTSGRGEQYF. The DNA of the CDR3 is TGCAGCGCGGGGACTAGCGGGAGAGGCGAGCAGTACTTC.

This chain links TRBV6-5 with TRBJ1-5; D might be TRBD1 (5 bases). Per the germline V gene, CDR1 is MNHEY and CDR2 is SVGAGI. V lost 6 bases and J lost 6, with 12 bases in between. This CDR3 has 13 residues. The CDR3 DNA sequence: TGTGCCAGCAGCCCGCAGGGATCTCAGCCCCAGCATTTT. Translation gives CASSPQGSQPQHF.

The gene calls are TRBV28 and TRBJ2-5; 12 bases fit TRBD2. V was clipped by 6 bases and J by 5 bases; unmatched bases: 4. The CDR3 sequence is 14 residues long. The germline gives CDR1 MDHEN, CDR2 SYDVKM. The CDR3 nucleotides are TGTGCCAGCAGGCGACTAGCGGGAGTGGAGACCCAGTACTTC. This translates into CASRRLAGVETQYF.

The rearrangement joins TRBV19 to TRBJ2-3, with TRBD2 as a possible D gene (5 bases). The V gene lost 7 bases and the J gene lost 1 base, with 15 bases spanning the gap. From germline, CDR1 is LNHDA and CDR2 SQIVND (reference sequence). This CDR3 comprises 15 residues. The CDR3 nucleotides are TGTGCCAGTACCGGGCGGGCCAGCGGCACAGATACGCAGTATTTT. Translated: CASTGRASGTDTQYF.

This clone turned up a few times. V is TRBV11-2 and J is TRBJ2-5; possibly TRBD1 or TRBD2 for D (5 bases each). Trimming removed 1 base from V and 1 base from J, with 7 bases in between. Germline V gene lookup returns CDR1 SGHAT and CDR2 FQNNGV. The CDR3 totals 14 residues. As DNA, the CDR3 is TGTGCCAGCAGCTTAGGGGGGTTCCAAGAGACCCAGTACTTC. Translated, it gives CASSLGGFQETQYF.

The rearrangement joins TRBV29-1 to TRBJ1-5, with unresolved D. Germline CDR1 is SQVTM and CDR2 is ANQGSEA. CDR3 length equals 12 residues. V was cut by 5 bases and J by 4 bases, with 9 bases left in between. CDR3 nucleotide sequence: TGCAGCGTTCAAGGTGTTAATCAGCCCCAGCATTTT. It specifies CSVQGVNQPQHF.

This chain links TRBV5-4 with TRBJ2-2; D call uncertain. The germline V gene encodes CDR1 SGHNT and CDR2 YYREEE (reference sequence). V was cut by 0 bases and J by 6 bases, with 3 bases left in between. There are 12 residues in the CDR3. Written as DNA, the CDR3 is TGTGCCAGCAGCTTGGGACCCGGGGAGCTGTTTTTT. Amino acids: CASSLGPGELFF.

CDR3 DNA sequence: TGTGCCAGCAGTTTAGGCGGGGCCGGGGAGCTGTTTTTT. Translated, it gives CASSLGGAGELFF. The chain combines TRBV27 with TRBJ2-2; D possibly corresponds to TRBD2 (6 bases). The V and J ends lost 2 bases and 6 bases respectively, with 7 bases between them. CDR1 MNHEY and CDR2 SMNVEV come from the germline V gene (reference sequence). The CDR3 consists of 13 residues.

V is TRBV30 and J is TRBJ2-7, with D hard to call. The V gene's germline CDR1 is GTSNPN and CDR2 SVGIG (reference sequence). The CDR3 totals 15 residues. The ends were cut back, 0 bases at V and 6 bases at J, with 18 bases in the middle. The chain's CDR3 is CAWSVPSAARSEQYF. The DNA for the CDR3 is TGTGCCTGGAGTGTACCTTCGGCAGCTAGAAGCGAGCAGTACTTC.

The CDR3 sequence is CASSQHRGTEAFF. The CDR3 DNA sequence: TGCGCCAGCAGCCAACACAGGGGTACTGAAGCTTTCTTT. This rearrangement joins TRBV4-3 to TRBJ1-1, with 7 bases matching TRBD1. The CDR3 is made up of 13 amino acids. Germline CDR1 is LGHNA and CDR2 is YSLEER. Losses at the gene ends were 2 bases for V and 5 bases for J; bases not matched to a gene: 2.

This chain joins TRBV11-2 and TRBJ2-3; D possibly corresponds to TRBD1 (5 bases). The V gene lost 4 bases and the J gene lost 2 bases, with 7 bases spanning the gap. Germline lookup yields CDR1 SGHAT and CDR2 FQNNGV. The CDR3 runs to 13 residues. CDR3 nucleotide sequence: TGTGCCAGCAGCTGGACAACCACAGATACGCAGTATTTT. This codes for CASSWTTTDTQYF.

The chain is built from TRBV10-3 and TRBJ2-5; 9 bases line up with TRBD1. CDR1 and CDR2 from the germline V gene are ENHRY and SYGVKD. This CDR3 region has 15 residues. J gave up 1 base and V 3 bases, and 3 bases lay outside the gene matches. In DNA form, the CDR3 reads TGTGCCATCAGTGAACCGGGACAGGGCCAAGAGACCCAGTACTTC. Translated: CAISEPGQGQETQYF.

Here the CDR3 DNA reads TGTGCCATCAGTACGGGGACAGGGGACTATGGCTACACCTTC. Residues: CAISTGTGDYGYTF. The chain is built from TRBV10-3 and TRBJ1-2; the match to TRBD1 covers 10 bases. V shed 5 bases, J shed 3 bases, and the junction held 3 bases outside the gene matches. CDR3 length: 14 residues. Per germline, CDR1 ENHRY and CDR2 SYGVKD.

This clone was seen a handful of times. The J gene is TRBJ1-2, the V gene TRBV9; 8 bases align to TRBD1. V shed 4 bases and J 1 base; nucleotides not matched to a gene: 12. Germline V gene lookup returns CDR1 SGDLS and CDR2 YYNGEE. This CDR3 spans 17 amino acids. The CDR3 DNA sequence: TGTGCCAGCAGCCCCACCCCGGGACAGGTAGATAACTATGGCTACACCTTC. It specifies CASSPTPGQVDNYGYTF.

Here the CDR3 reads CASSKGTGPNTGELFF. CDR3 nucleotides: TGCGCCAGCAGCAAGGGGACAGGGCCCAACACCGGGGAGCTGTTTTTT. The chain uses TRBV5-1 and TRBJ2-2; the match to TRBD1 covers 9 bases. CDR3 length equals 16 residues. From germline, CDR1 is SGHRS and CDR2 YFSETQ. V shed 4 bases, J shed 2 bases, and the junction held 6 bases outside the gene matches.